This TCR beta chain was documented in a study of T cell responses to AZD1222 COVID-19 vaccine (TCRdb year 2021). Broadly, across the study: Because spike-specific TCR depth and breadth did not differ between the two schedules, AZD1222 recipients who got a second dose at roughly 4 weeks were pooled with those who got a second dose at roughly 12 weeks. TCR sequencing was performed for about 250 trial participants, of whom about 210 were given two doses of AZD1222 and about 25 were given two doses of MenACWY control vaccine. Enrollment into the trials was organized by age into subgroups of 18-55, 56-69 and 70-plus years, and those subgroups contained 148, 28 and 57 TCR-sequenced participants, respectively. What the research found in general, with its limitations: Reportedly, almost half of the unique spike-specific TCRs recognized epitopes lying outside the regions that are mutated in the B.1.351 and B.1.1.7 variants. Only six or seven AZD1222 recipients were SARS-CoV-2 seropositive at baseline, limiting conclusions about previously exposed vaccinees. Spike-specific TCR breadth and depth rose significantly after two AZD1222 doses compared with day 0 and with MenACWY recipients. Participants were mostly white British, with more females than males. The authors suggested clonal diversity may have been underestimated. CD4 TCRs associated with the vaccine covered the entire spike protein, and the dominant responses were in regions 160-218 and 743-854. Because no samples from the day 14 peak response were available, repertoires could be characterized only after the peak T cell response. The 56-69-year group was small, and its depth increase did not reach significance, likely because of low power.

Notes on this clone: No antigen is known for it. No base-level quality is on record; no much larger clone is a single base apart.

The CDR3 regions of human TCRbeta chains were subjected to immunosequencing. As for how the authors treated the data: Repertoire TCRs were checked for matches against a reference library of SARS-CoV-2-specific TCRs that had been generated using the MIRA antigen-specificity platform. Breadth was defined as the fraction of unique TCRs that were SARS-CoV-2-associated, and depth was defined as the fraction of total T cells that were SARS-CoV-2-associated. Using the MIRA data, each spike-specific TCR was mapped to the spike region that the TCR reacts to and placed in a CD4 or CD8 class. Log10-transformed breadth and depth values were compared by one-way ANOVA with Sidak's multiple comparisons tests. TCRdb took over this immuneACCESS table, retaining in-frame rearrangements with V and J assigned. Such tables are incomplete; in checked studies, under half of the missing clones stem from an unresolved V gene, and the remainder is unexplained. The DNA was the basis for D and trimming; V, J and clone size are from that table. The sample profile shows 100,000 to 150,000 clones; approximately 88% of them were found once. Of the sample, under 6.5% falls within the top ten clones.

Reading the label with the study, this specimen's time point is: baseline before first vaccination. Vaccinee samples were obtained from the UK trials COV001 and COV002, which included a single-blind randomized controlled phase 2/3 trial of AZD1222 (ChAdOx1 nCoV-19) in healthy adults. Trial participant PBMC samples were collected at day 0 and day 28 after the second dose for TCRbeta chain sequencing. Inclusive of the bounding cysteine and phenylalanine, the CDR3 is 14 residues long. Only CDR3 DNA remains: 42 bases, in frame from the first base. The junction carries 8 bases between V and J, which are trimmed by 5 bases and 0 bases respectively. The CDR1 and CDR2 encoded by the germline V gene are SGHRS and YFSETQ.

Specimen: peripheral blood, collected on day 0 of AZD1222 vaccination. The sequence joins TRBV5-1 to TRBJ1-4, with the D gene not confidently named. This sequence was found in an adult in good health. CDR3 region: CASRGTTTNEKLFF. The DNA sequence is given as TGCGCCAGCAGGGGAACTACAACTAATGAAAAACTGTTTTTT.